What follows describes a single T cell receptor (beta chain). What it binds is unknown. These data belong to a study of long-term antiretroviral therapy in people with HIV. Sequencing relied on immunoSEQ assay v3.0, run at survey level. A per-sample goal of roughly 35,000-55,000 T-cell genomes was targeted by sequencing. The repertoire was sequenced with immunoSEQ multiplex PCR; TCRdb's copy has only in-frame clones and lacks some. The sample has about 16,000 clones, roughly 88% seen once. Trimming cost V 7 bases and J 3 bases, with 12 bases left between them. The CDR3 spans 12 residues. Germline V gene sequence: CDR1 SQVTM, CDR2 ANQGSEA. Study-level findings and limits: ART preceded a rise in diversity that nonetheless stayed lower than in transplant donor controls. Blood specimens, gathered between the mid-2000s and the late 2010s, were possibly obtained under older ART regimens.

The rearrangement joins TRBV29-1 to TRBJ1-2; the D gene is possibly TRBD1 (6 bases). This specimen was unsorted PBMCs, taken approximately 2.3 years before starting antiretroviral therapy. The receptor was isolated from a woman in her 30s with HIV. DNA for the CDR3: TGCAGCGCTCCAGGGGCGGACTATGGCTACACCTTC. Its translation is CSAPGADYGYTF.